This is a list of T cell receptor beta chains from one sample in a study of early T cells in non-severe SARS-CoV-2 infection. TCRdb reprocessed the 5' RACE reads with MiXCR, giving one entry per CDR3 protein. There are some 80,000 distinct CDR3 sequences in the sample; 9% to 15% occur only once, and 6.5% lies in the top ten. The specimen was whole blood. The receptors here all came from an adult who was a healthcare worker with PCR-confirmed SARS-CoV-2 infection or an uninfected control (not recorded which). CDR3s include the opening cysteine and the closing phenylalanine or tryptophan. A D gene is named only where the DNA matches it firmly. Clone size is given for some rows only: seen once, a few or many times, or a class if the clone is expanded.

d_call,v_call,clone_size,j_call,cdr3_aa,cdr3_nt
TRBD2,TRBV7-6,many,TRBJ2-1,CASSRTSGEQFF,TGTGCCAGCAGCAGGACTAGTGGTGAGCAGTTCTTC
NA,TRBV7-2,many,TRBJ2-7,CASTIRGARWEQYF,TGTGCCAGCACCATAAGGGGGGCACGGTGGGAGCAGTACTTC
NA,TRBV7-2,few,TRBJ1-2,CASSLDAGNLGGYTF,TGTGCCAGCAGCTTAGATGCGGGAAACTTAGGCGGCTACACCTTC
NA,TRBV7-7,many,TRBJ2-3,CASSLAPGTDTQYF,TGTGCTAGCAGCTTAGCGCCCGGGACAGATACGCAGTATTTT
NA,TRBV6-5,NA,TRBJ1-4,CASSPTSPGGGKKLFF,TGTGCCAGCTCTCCGACGAGTCCGGGCGGCGGGAAAAAACTGTTTTTT
TRBD2,TRBV30,few,TRBJ2-5,CAWSVISGRAETQYF,TGTGCCTGGAGTGTAATTAGCGGGAGAGCCGAGACCCAGTACTTC
NA,TRBV20-1,few,TRBJ2-1,CSALPRGLYNEQFF,TGCAGTGCCCTACCGCGGGGGCTCTACAATGAGCAGTTCTTC
NA,TRBV7-3,NA,TRBJ1-5,CASSLGENQPQHF,TGTGCCAGCAGCTTGGGGGAGAATCAGCCCCAGCATTTT
NA,TRBV7-2,NA,TRBJ2-2,CASSSPPGPIPKNTGELFF,TGTGCCAGCAGCTCGCCCCCGGGACCGATCCCCAAGAACACCGGGGAGCTGTTTTTT
TRBD2,TRBV29-1,few,TRBJ2-1,CSVVPGGRSYNEQFF,TGCAGCGTTGTACCGGGAGGGCGATCCTACAATGAGCAGTTCTTC
NA,TRBV12-5,few,TRBJ1-1,CASGPGREIGTEAFF,TGTGCTAGTGGGCCCGGTCGAGAGATCGGCACTGAAGCTTTCTTT
NA,TRBV20-1,many,TRBJ2-7,CSAKAPQLYEQYF,TGCAGTGCTAAAGCTCCGCAACTCTACGAGCAGTACTTC
NA,TRBV9,few,TRBJ2-2,CASSVWGGNTGELFF,TGTGCCAGCAGCGTATGGGGCGGGAACACCGGGGAGCTGTTTTTT